The TCR beta chain under discussion was sequenced for a study of Graves' ophthalmopathy and Graves' hyperthyroidism (dated by TCRdb to the late 2010s). Broadly, across the study: Peripheral blood samples were taken at the time of initial diagnosis, before any treatment was given. The study used TCR beta repertoire signatures to distinguish Graves' ophthalmopathy from Graves' hyperthyroidism and to predict progression to ophthalmopathy. In total, 135 blood samples were TCR-sequenced: 40 to 45 ophthalmopathy, roughly 77 hyperthyroidism and approximately 17 hyperthyroidism-to-ophthalmopathy patients. To explore V-J signatures that separate ophthalmopathy from hyperthyroidism, a discovery set of about a hundred patients was enrolled, consisting of 43 with ophthalmopathy and about 60 with stable hyperthyroidism. An independent validation cohort comprised 18 hyperthyroidism patients and about 16 patients who later progressed from hyperthyroidism to ophthalmopathy. In roughly 6 hyperthyroidism patients, T-cell repertoires of thyroid tissue and blood were compared. Once sampling was done, hyperthyroidism patients were given methimazole at a starting dose of 30 mg daily, while ophthalmopathy patients were given high-dose intravenous methylprednisolone.

This clonotype was seen at least ten times. There is no known antigen for this receptor. No qualities accompany the bases; no much larger clone lies one base away. CDR1 and CDR2 are drawn from the germline V gene: MNHEY, SVGEGT. V and J are trimmed by 6 bases and 2 bases, and the gene matches miss 6 bases of the junction. The CDR3 sequence holds 14 residues, the cysteine and phenylalanine included. Only the CDR3 part of the read is kept: 42 bases, read in frame from the first base. The research as a whole found: Sample size was not statistically predetermined, and group allocation was not concealed from the investigators. The 13-signature model separated ophthalmopathy from stable hyperthyroidism with 85% to 90% sensitivity and around 81% specificity in cross-validation, and 80%/75% in the test set. Most expanded thyroid clonotypes with frequency above 0.001 were also detected in blood, suggesting blood repertoires may reflect the thyroid immune response. In validation, the model predicted ophthalmopathy progression with 55% to 71% sensitivity and approximately 78% specificity; some twelve predicted patients were CT-confirmed with GO in a median of about 6.1 months.

For repertoire sequencing, TCR beta CDR3 regions were amplified from RNA transcripts. HTBI primers and the Qiagen OneStep RT-PCR kit were used in a first-round RT-PCR, which was followed by a second-round multiplex PCR, size selection and purification. Libraries were sequenced on an Illumina HiSeq2000 using paired-end 100 bp reads. Per the source publication's procedure: SOAPnuke was used for read processing, and reads with adapters, uncalled bases, a mean Phred below 15, or no exact constant-primer or identifier match were discarded. High-quality paired reads were merged with COPE v1.2.5. Each unique nucleotide sequence was defined as a clonotype, and clonotypes were aligned to IMGT TRB V, D and J references with MiTCR v1.1. Analysis was restricted to V-J combinations with a frequency above 0.0001, which covered about 99% of repertoires. For each V-J combination, a TCR clonal expansion and chaos score was defined as the ratio of F50 clonal expansion to chaos observed in the TCRdist matrix. Features were reduced by Welch's t-statistics and random forest to around 14 V-J combinations, which fed a naive Bayes classifier. The Morisita-Horn index was used to measure how similar the thyroid and blood repertoires were. Using fastp trimming at Q25 and MiXCR clonotype assembly, TCRdb reanalyzed the public sequencing data and kept in-frame beta chains. Identical CDR3 protein sequences are pooled into one entry, listed with their most common genes and DNA. These V and J calls are TCRdb output, not the study's own analysis. For this sample there are 300,000 or so distinct CDR3 sequences; roughly 15% appear just once. The ten largest clones add up to roughly an eighth of the sample.

Patients with ophthalmopathy had moderately to severely active disease, with a Clinical Activity Score of 3 or more, a NOSPECS grade of 4 or more, and a disease duration of less than 3 months. Patients with other autoimmune diseases, uncontrolled infections, pregnancy or lactation were excluded from the study. Clinical symptoms, serum thyroxine, TRAb, thyroid ultrasound and orbital computed tomography were used for diagnosis. Using Ficoll-Paque density gradient centrifugation, PBMCs were isolated from about 9.4 ml of fresh peripheral blood. Total RNA was extracted with Trizol reagent and quality-checked on an Agilent 2100 Bioanalyzer.

The sequenced material came from peripheral blood. This sequence was found in an adult man with Graves' ophthalmopathy. The chain employs TRBV6-2 or TRBV6-3 and TRBJ2-7, with 8 bases in between that match TRBD2. The CDR3 protein sequence reads: CASRIAGNTYEQYF. The DNA sequence is as follows: TGTGCCAGCAGAATAGCGGGGAATACCTACGAGCAGTACTTC.